This T cell receptor beta chain stems from a study of blood T cell repertoires in COVID-19. The overall study: Material from acute and convalescent COVID-19 was sourced from the United States, Italy and Spain.

This clone occurred a few times. Profiled with immunoSEQ multiplex PCR; TCRdb holds only in-frame clones, not every one. The data hold 100,000 to 150,000 clones, with 81% observed a single time. Sequencing was performed on peripheral blood. The TCR was taken from a woman aged 60-75 years with active or convalescent COVID-19.

The CDR3 spells CASSEGEIYGYTF. For the CDR3, the DNA is TGTGCCAGCAGTGAAGGCGAAATATATGGCTACACCTTC. The V and J genes are TRBV6-1 and TRBJ1-2; D is unclear. This CDR3 is built from 13 residues. Deletions cut 1 base from V and 5 bases from J, with 8 bases between. From germline, CDR1 is MNHNS and CDR2 SASEGT.